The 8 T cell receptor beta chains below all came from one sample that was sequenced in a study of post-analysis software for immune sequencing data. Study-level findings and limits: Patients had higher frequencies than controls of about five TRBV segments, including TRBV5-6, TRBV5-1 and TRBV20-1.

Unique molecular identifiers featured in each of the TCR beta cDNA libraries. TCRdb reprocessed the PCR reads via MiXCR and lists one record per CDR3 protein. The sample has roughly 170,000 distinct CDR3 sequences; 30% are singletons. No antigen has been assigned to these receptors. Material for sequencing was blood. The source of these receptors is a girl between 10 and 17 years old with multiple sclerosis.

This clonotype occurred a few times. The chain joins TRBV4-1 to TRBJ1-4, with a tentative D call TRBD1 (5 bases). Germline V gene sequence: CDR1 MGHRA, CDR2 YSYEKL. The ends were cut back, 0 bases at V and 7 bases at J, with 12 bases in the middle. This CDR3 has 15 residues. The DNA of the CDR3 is TGCGCCAGCAGCCAAGATGTCCAGGGAGCTGAAAAACTGTTTTTT. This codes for CASSQDVQGAEKLFF.

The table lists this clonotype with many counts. The CDR3 coding sequence is TGTGCCAGCAGCTTAGTGGCGGGAGGGCCTCGGGAGCAGTTCTTC. This encodes CASSLVAGGPREQFF. The V call is TRBV7-9, the J call TRBJ2-1, with 9 positions matching TRBD2. The V gene's germline CDR1 is SEHNR and CDR2 FQNEAQ (reference sequence). This CDR3 has 15 amino acids. V was clipped by 1 base and J by 10 bases; unmatched bases: 8.

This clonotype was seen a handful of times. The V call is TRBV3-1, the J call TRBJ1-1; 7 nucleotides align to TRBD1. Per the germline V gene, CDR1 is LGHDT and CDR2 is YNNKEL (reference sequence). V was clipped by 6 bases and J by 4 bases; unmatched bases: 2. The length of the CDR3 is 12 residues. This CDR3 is CASRTGTTEAFF. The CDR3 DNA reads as TGTGCCAGCAGGACAGGGACCACTGAAGCTTTCTTT.

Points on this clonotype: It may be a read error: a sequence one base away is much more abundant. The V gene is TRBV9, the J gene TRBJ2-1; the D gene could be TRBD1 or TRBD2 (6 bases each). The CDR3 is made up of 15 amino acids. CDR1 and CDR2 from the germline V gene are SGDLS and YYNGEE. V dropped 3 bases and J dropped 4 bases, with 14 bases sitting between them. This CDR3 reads CASSAGAGTYNEQFF. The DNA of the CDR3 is TGTGCCAGCAGCGCAGGGGCGGGAACTTACAATGAGCAGTTCTTC.

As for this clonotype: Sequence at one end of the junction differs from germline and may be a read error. The DNA for the CDR3 is TGCACCAGCAGCTCGACTAGCGGGAGTACCAACGAGCAGTACTTC. Translation: CTSSSTSGSTNEQYF. This chain links TRBV5-1 with TRBJ2-7; 12 positions agree with TRBD2. Germline V gene data show CDR1 as SGHRS and CDR2 as YFSETQ. This CDR3 is 15 amino acids long. The full variable domain, completed using reference TRBV5-1 and TRBJ2-7, is KAGVTQTPRYLIKTRGQQVTLSCSPISGHRSVSWYQQTPGQGLQFLFEYFSETQRNKGNFPGRFSGRQFSNSRSEMNVSTLELGDSALYLCTSSSTSGSTNEQYFGPGTRLTVT.

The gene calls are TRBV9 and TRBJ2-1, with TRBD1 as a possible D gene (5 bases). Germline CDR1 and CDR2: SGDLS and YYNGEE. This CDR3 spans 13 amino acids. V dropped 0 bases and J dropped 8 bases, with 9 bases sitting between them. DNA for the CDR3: TGTGCCAGCAGCGTAGGGGGCCGCGATGAGCAGTTCTTC. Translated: CASSVGGRDEQFF.

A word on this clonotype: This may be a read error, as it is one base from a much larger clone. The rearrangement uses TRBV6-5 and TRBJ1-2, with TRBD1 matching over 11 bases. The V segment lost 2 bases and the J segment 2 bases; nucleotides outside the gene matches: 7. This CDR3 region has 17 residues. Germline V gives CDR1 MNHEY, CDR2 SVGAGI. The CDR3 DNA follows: TGTGCCAGCAGTTACAGGACAGGGGGCGTAGAGAACTATGGCTACACCTTC. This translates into CASSYRTGGVENYGYTF.

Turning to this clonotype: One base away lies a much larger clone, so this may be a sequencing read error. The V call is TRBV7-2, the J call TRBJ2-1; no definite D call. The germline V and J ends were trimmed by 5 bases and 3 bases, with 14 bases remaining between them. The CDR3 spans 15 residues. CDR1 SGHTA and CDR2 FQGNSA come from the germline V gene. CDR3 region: CASSESNGIYNEQFF. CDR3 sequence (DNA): TGTGCCAGCAGCGAATCTAACGGTATCTACAATGAGCAGTTCTTC.